This T cell receptor (beta chain) was sequenced during a study of long-term antiretroviral therapy in people with HIV. Overall study: Some samples came about a decade before the 2015 immediate-ART recommendation, and these were the earliest.

Regarding the study as a whole: Repertoires looked antigen-experienced, with only a slight naive shift after ART. After ART, diversity increased yet remained lower than transplant donor controls.

The germline gives CDR1 SGHNT, CDR2 YYREEE (reference sequence). This CDR3 has 13 residues. Trimming pared 3 bases from V and 5 bases from J, leaving 11 bases between. Every donor had one or more pre-ART and two or more post-ART PBMC samples. The assay used was immunoSEQ (version v3.0), run at survey level. Using immunoSEQ multiplex PCR, the repertoire was profiled, and TCRdb retains in-frame clones only, with some absent. This sample has about 15,000 clones, with about 78% found just once. Comment on this clone: Its antigen is not identified.

Sample: unsorted PBMCs, taken approximately 3.2 years after starting antiretroviral therapy. This receptor was obtained from a woman aged 40-49 years with HIV. The chain is built from TRBV5-4 and TRBJ1-2; perhaps TRBD1 as D (6 bases). CDR3 bases: TGTGCCAGCAGCTCAGGACAGTCATATGGCTACACCTTC. It codes for CASSSGQSYGYTF. Full variable domain (rest looked up from reference TRBV5-4 and TRBJ1-2): ETGVTQSPTHLIKTRGQQVTLRCSSQSGHNTVSWYQQALGQGPQFIFQYYREEENGRGNFPPRFSGLQFPNYSSELNVNALELDDSALYLCASSSGQSYGYTFGSGTRLTVV.